These 31 T cell receptor beta chains share one sample of origin, sequenced in a study of blood T cell repertoires in COVID-19. Data came from immunoSEQ multiplex PCR; TCRdb stores just in-frame clones and leaves some out. The sample yields approximately 480,000 clones, 80% to 90% seen once. The sample was peripheral blood. The source is a man aged 18 to 29 with COVID-19, enrolled during active disease.

The CDR3 reads CASSRLSGGSYEQYF. CDR3 nucleotides: TGTGCCAGCAGCCGCCTGAGCGGGGGTTCCTACGAGCAGTACTTC. The chain uses TRBV11-2 and TRBJ2-7, with 8 bases that match TRBD2. The CDR3 has 15 amino acids. Germline V gene sequence: CDR1 SGHAT, CDR2 FQNNGV. V shed 5 bases and J 1 base; nucleotides not matched to a gene: 7.

The count of this clone is one. J is TRBJ1-4 and V is TRBV19; a possible D gene is TRBD1 (5 bases). The CDR3 has 15 amino acids. V shed 3 bases and J shed 1 base, with 9 bases lying between them. Germline CDR1 reads LNHDA; CDR2 reads SQIVND (reference sequence). As DNA, the CDR3 is TGTGCCAGTAGTATCGGGGGGGTAACTAATGAAAAACTGTTTTTT. As protein: CASSIGGVTNEKLFF.

The gene calls are TRBV5-4 and TRBJ2-2, with 15 bases matching TRBD2. Germline V lookup: CDR1 SGHNT, CDR2 YYREEE (reference sequence). The J segment lost 5 bases and the V segment lost 2 bases, leaving 4 bases of the junction unmatched. This CDR3 is 17 amino acids long. The CDR3 region has the DNA TGTGCCAGCAGCTTCGGACTAGCGGGGGGGATGACCGGGGAGCTGTTTTTT. It encodes CASSFGLAGGMTGELFF.

The rearrangement joins TRBV7-2 to TRBJ2-7; the D is unclear. From germline, CDR1 is SGHTA and CDR2 FQGNSA. CDR3 length equals 13 residues. Trimming took off 2 bases at V and 3 bases at J, with 8 bases between the two ends. The CDR3 loop reads CASSLSSGYEQYF. The CDR3, as DNA: TGTGCCAGCAGCTTAAGTTCCGGCTACGAGCAGTACTTC.

The CDR3, as DNA: TGTGCCAGCAGCCAGCTAGAGGGGGGGCCCTCCGATACGCAGTATTTT. Amino acids: CASSQLEGGPSDTQYF. J is TRBJ2-3 and V is TRBV4-2; the D gene is possibly TRBD2 (7 bases). The CDR3 loop spans 16 amino acids. V lost 3 bases and J 6 bases, leaving 19 bases between the germline ends. CDR1 is LGHNA and CDR2 is YNFKEQ in the germline V gene.

This clone was observed a handful of times. The chain recombines TRBV6-2 or TRBV6-3 with TRBJ2-7, with D perhaps TRBD2 (5 bases). V was trimmed by 5 bases and J by 1 base, leaving 15 bases between them. Germline assignment: CDR1 MNHEY and CDR2 SVGEGT. The CDR3 covers 15 residues. The CDR3 DNA reads TGTGCCAGCAGTACAATTGGGAGCTCATCCTACGAGCAGTACTTC. Protein product: CASSTIGSSSYEQYF.

This clone was seen repeatedly, ten times or more. This chain links TRBV4-2 with TRBJ2-2; TRBD1 might be the D (5 bases). Germline V lookup: CDR1 LGHNA, CDR2 YNFKEQ. With 1 base removed from V and 2 bases from J, the gap between germline ends came to 11 bases. CDR3 length equals 16 residues. Written as DNA, the CDR3 is TGTGCCAGCAGCCAAGGACAGATCCGCAACACCGGGGAGCTGTTTTTT. This translates into CASSQGQIRNTGELFF.

This clone was counted between two and nine times. The rearrangement links TRBV5-4 to TRBJ1-2, with D possibly TRBD1 on 6 matching bases. The germline V gene encodes CDR1 SGHNT and CDR2 YYREEE (reference sequence). Trimming removed 3 bases at V and 4 bases at J, with 25 bases between. There are 18 residues in the CDR3. CDR3 loop: CASSSGYGRGRTSYGYTF. The CDR3 region has the DNA TGTGCCAGCAGCTCTGGATATGGCAGGGGAAGAACATCCTATGGCTACACCTTC.

The V and J genes are TRBV6-5 and TRBJ1-1; TRBD1 is a possible D gene (5 bases). The V end was cut by 6 bases, the J end by 6 bases, with 17 bases between. The length of the CDR3 is 14 residues. Germline CDR1 MNHEY, CDR2 SVGAGI. The CDR3 here is CASSYAQGFSEAFF. CDR3 in DNA: TGTGCCAGCAGCTACGCCCAGGGTTTTTCTGAAGCTTTCTTT.

This chain uses TRBV5-1 with TRBJ2-7; 9 positions match TRBD1. CDR1 and CDR2 (germline): SGHRS, YFSETQ. J was trimmed by 3 bases and V by 4 bases; bases with no gene match: 8. The CDR3 loop spans 15 amino acids. The CDR3 coding sequence is TGCGCCAGCAGCCCGGGACAGGGCCCTTTCTACGAGCAGTACTTC. Encoded protein: CASSPGQGPFYEQYF.

The table lists this clone with a count of one. The gene calls are TRBV7-2 and TRBJ2-1; 9 nucleotides align to TRBD2. The length of the CDR3 is 15 residues. The germline V gene encodes CDR1 SGHTA and CDR2 FQGNSA. V lost 5 bases to trimming and J lost 2 bases; unmatched junction nucleotides: 4. The CDR3: CASSPTSGAYNEQFF. The CDR3 DNA reads as TGTGCCAGCAGCCCGACTAGCGGAGCCTACAATGAGCAGTTCTTC.

The chain links TRBV19 to TRBJ1-2; TRBD1 matches at 9 bases. The V gene's germline CDR1 is LNHDA and CDR2 SQIVND (reference sequence). The CDR3 length is 15 residues. Trimming at V came to 5 bases and at J to 8 bases, leaving 12 bases not matched to a gene. Here the CDR3 reads CASSADGTGKRGYTF. CDR3 nucleotides: TGTGCCAGTAGTGCCGACGGGACAGGGAAGAGGGGCTACACCTTC.

V gene TRBV7-8 combines with J gene TRBJ1-5; D ambiguous. V was clipped by 3 bases and J by 0 bases, with 15 bases between them. The germline CDR1 and CDR2 sequences are SGHVS and FQNEAQ. The CDR3 has 17 residues. The CDR3 here is CASSFGRMGPSNQPQHF. The CDR3 DNA is TGTGCCAGCAGCTTTGGGCGTATGGGCCCTAGCAATCAGCCCCAGCATTTT.

This clone was seen a handful of times. At the DNA level, this CDR3 is encoded by other sequences in the same sample as well. The chain couples TRBV7-9 to TRBJ1-1; D uncertain. The CDR3 has 14 residues. V was shortened by 1 base and J by 2 bases, with 8 bases between the two germline ends. From germline, CDR1 is SEHNR and CDR2 FQNEAQ (reference sequence). The CDR3 DNA reads TGTGCCAGCAGCTTAGTTCGTTCTAACACTGAAGCTTTCTTT. Residues: CASSLVRSNTEAFF.

In its sample, this clone was seen a few times. This chain uses TRBV7-9 with TRBJ2-5; D remains unclear. V lost 10 bases and J 2 bases, leaving 14 bases between the germline ends. Germline values: CDR1 SEHNR, CDR2 FQNEAQ (reference sequence). The CDR3 sequence is 13 residues long. DNA of the CDR3: TGTGCCACCCGAGGAGCAGAGCAAGAGACCCAGTACTTC. This gives the protein CATRGAEQETQYF. The full variable domain, its missing parts supplied by reference TRBV7-9 and TRBJ2-5, is DTGVSQNPRHKITKRGQNVTFRCDPISEHNRLYWYRQTLGQGPEFLTYFQNEAQLEKSRLLSDRFSAERPKGSFSTLEIQRTEQGDSAMYLCATRGAEQETQYFGPGTRLLVL.

The gene calls are TRBV24-1 and TRBJ2-2; D gene uncertain. Between the trimmed V and J ends, which lost 2 bases and 2 bases, there was a span of 11 bases. This CDR3 is built from 16 residues. Per the germline V gene, CDR1 is KGHDR and CDR2 is SFDVKD. The CDR3, as DNA: TGTGCCACCAGTGATTCCTGGGCCAAAAACACCGGGGAGCTGTTTTTT. Its protein is CATSDSWAKNTGELFF.

V usage is TRBV7-9 and J usage is TRBJ2-6; D remains unclear. V was shortened by 0 bases and J by 0 bases, with 9 bases between the two germline ends. The length of the CDR3 is 17 residues. From germline, CDR1 is SEHNR and CDR2 FQNEAQ (reference sequence). The CDR3 bases are TGTGCCAGCAGCTTAGCTTTGGAGCCCTCTGGGGCCAACGTCCTGACTTTC. Its protein is CASSLALEPSGANVLTF.

The V and J genes are TRBV7-2 and TRBJ2-7; 8 nucleotides match TRBD2. From germline, CDR1 is SGHTA and CDR2 FQGNSA. J was trimmed by 3 bases and V by 5 bases; bases with no gene match: 12. There are 16 residues in the CDR3. CDR3 protein: CASSLGMASGYYEQYF. The CDR3 nucleotides are TGTGCCAGCAGCCTGGGTATGGCTAGCGGGTACTACGAGCAGTACTTC.

The chain recombines TRBV2 with TRBJ1-1, with D maybe TRBD1 (6 bases). The germline V and J ends were trimmed by 0 bases and 0 bases, with 14 bases remaining between them. Germline values: CDR1 SNHLY, CDR2 FYNNEI. There are 17 residues in the CDR3. The CDR3 here is CASSEAGTYVLNTEAFF. For the CDR3, the DNA is TGTGCCAGCAGTGAAGCGGGGACATACGTCTTGAACACTGAAGCTTTCTTT.

The chain carries TRBV6-6 and TRBJ1-5; maybe TRBD1 (5 bases). Trimming cost V 2 bases and J 3 bases, with 11 bases left between them. The CDR3 totals 15 residues. Germline V gene lookup returns CDR1 MNHNY and CDR2 SVGAGI (reference sequence). This chain's CDR3 is CASSYEDRPNQPQHF. The CDR3 DNA reads as TGTGCCAGCAGTTACGAAGACAGACCCAATCAGCCCCAGCATTTT.

The CDR3 nucleotides read TGTGCCAGCAGACAGGGGGCGACTGAGACCCAGTACTTC. Translation gives CASRQGATETQYF. The chain uses TRBV12-3 or TRBV12-4 and TRBJ2-5, with 9 bases matching TRBD1. This CDR3 comprises 13 residues. J was trimmed by 5 bases and V by 6 bases; bases with no gene match: 4.

The chain links TRBV2 to TRBJ1-3; D might be TRBD1 (6 bases). In germline, CDR1 is SNHLY, CDR2 FYNNEI. This CDR3 region has 14 residues. V was shortened by 3 bases and J by 5 bases, with 11 bases between the two germline ends. The CDR3 is CASSDWTVRNTIYF. In nucleotides, the CDR3 is TGTGCCAGCAGTGACTGGACAGTTAGAAACACCATATATTTT.

The J gene is TRBJ1-3, the V gene TRBV19; D gene uncertain. Germline V gene lookup returns CDR1 LNHDA and CDR2 SQIVND (reference sequence). V lost 3 bases and J lost 0, with 12 bases in between. This CDR3 comprises 16 residues. The CDR3 region is CASSISSRGSGNTIYF. DNA of the CDR3: TGTGCCAGTAGTATTTCTTCCCGGGGCTCTGGAAACACCATATATTTT.

The genes are TRBV29-1 and TRBJ2-7; D is uncertain. This CDR3 comprises 13 residues. Trimming removed 6 bases at V and 0 bases at J, with 12 bases between. The germline V gene has CDR1 SQVTM and CDR2 ANQGSEA. The CDR3 spells CSVRPTSSYEQYF. Here the CDR3 DNA reads TGCAGCGTCAGGCCGACCAGCTCCTACGAGCAGTACTTC.

The chain links TRBV5-5 to TRBJ2-1; TRBD1 aligns across 7 bases. Trimming removed 2 bases from V and 9 bases from J; junction bases left unmatched: 11. The V gene's germline CDR1 is SGHKS and CDR2 YYEKEE (reference sequence). The CDR3 contains 15 residues. In DNA form, the CDR3 reads TGTGCCAGCAGCTTCTCTCCGGGACAGTACGGTGAGCAGTTCTTC. It specifies CASSFSPGQYGEQFF.

V usage is TRBV9 and J usage is TRBJ2-7, with 12 bases identical to TRBD2. Losses at the gene ends were 0 bases for V and 0 bases for J; bases not matched to a gene: 7. The CDR3 covers 18 residues. Germline CDR1 is SGDLS and CDR2 is YYNGEE. For the CDR3, the DNA is TGTGCCAGCAGCGTAGGTACTAGCGGGAGGCAAAGCTCCTACGAGCAGTACTTC. This encodes CASSVGTSGRQSSYEQYF.

The chain employs TRBV24-1 and TRBJ2-7; weak D call: TRBD1 (6 bases). This CDR3 region has 13 residues. V was clipped by 2 bases and J by 12 bases, with 16 bases between them. CDR1 and CDR2 (germline): KGHDR, SFDVKD. CDR3 DNA sequence: TGTGCCACCAGTGATTCTACACGGGGACAACCGTACTTC. Translation: CATSDSTRGQPYF.

This clone was observed a few times. The chain links TRBV5-1 to TRBJ1-2; D call uncertain. This CDR3 comprises 13 residues. The germline V and J ends were trimmed by 2 bases and 6 bases, with 11 bases remaining between them. Germline lookup yields CDR1 SGHRS and CDR2 YFSETQ. This chain's CDR3 is CASSLRPTDGYTF. CDR3 DNA sequence: TGCGCCAGCAGCTTACGTCCGACTGATGGCTACACCTTC. Based on the CDR3 plus reference TRBV5-1 and TRBJ1-2, the full variable domain is KAGVTQTPRYLIKTRGQQVTLSCSPISGHRSVSWYQQTPGQGLQFLFEYFSETQRNKGNFPGRFSGRQFSNSRSEMNVSTLELGDSALYLCASSLRPTDGYTFGSGTRLTVV.

The chain recombines TRBV25-1 with TRBJ1-1; possible D gene TRBD1, 6 bases. The CDR3 is 14 amino acids. V was clipped by 4 bases and J by 2 bases, with 11 bases between them. Germline V gives CDR1 MGHDK, CDR2 SYGVNS. CDR3 DNA sequence: TGTGCCAGCAGTGTGGGGGGGCATAACACTGAAGCTTTCTTT. Its protein product is CASSVGGHNTEAFF.

The V call is TRBV29-1, the J call TRBJ2-7; 7 bases agree with TRBD1. The CDR3 has 12 amino acids. The germline gives CDR1 SQVTM, CDR2 ANQGSEA. For the CDR3, the DNA is TGCAACCTCCGGGACAGCTCCTACGAGCAGTACTTC. It is translated as CNLRDSSYEQYF.

The rearrangement uses TRBV7-9 and TRBJ2-2; TRBD1 matches 9 bases. With V trimmed by 3 bases and J by 2 bases, 4 bases remained unmatched. Germline V gives CDR1 SEHNR, CDR2 FQNEAQ (reference sequence). The CDR3 is made up of 16 amino acids. The CDR3 bases are TGTGCCAGCAGCTTGACAGGGGGTATAAACACCGGGGAGCTGTTTTTT. Amino acid sequence: CASSLTGGINTGELFF.